This TCR beta chain was sequenced in a study of blood T cell repertoires in COVID-19 (TCRdb year 2020). Context from the whole study: Samples covering the acute and convalescent phases of COVID-19 were provided by collaborators in the United States, Italy and Spain. The repertoires were released in a freely available public database intended as a resource for research on the immune response to SARS-CoV-2. Where available, HLA class I and class II types were obtained from metadata supplied by the sample provider rather than from assay-based typing. The sample metadata nearly always contained a de-identified subject ID, COVID-19 status, age in years and sex. Deeply sampled blood TCRbeta repertoires from subjects exposed to, actively infected with, or recovered from COVID-19 were included in the dataset. The material from the prospective study consisted of cDNA or gDNA derived from T cells, B-cell-depleted T cells, or PBMCs. The samples were drawn from two sources: the first 160 participants of the ongoing ImmuneRACE study, and 1,000 to 1,500 subjects contributed by 6 global collaborators.

TCRbeta CDR3 regions were amplified from genomic DNA by means of the immunoSEQ Assay, a bias-controlled multiplex PCR. The published analysis was carried out like this. Nucleated cell counts per sample were estimated from amplification of reference gene primers within the assay. To quantify the absolute abundance of each unique TCRbeta CDR3 rearrangement, sequence reads were collapsed and filtered. For each sample, productive Simpson clonality was calculated by taking the square root of Simpson's diversity index across productive rearrangements. As stored in TCRdb, this immuneACCESS dataset retains in-frame rearrangements with V and J assigned. A fraction of the clones does not appear; measured against another copy, unresolved V genes explain less than half of the discrepancy, and the remainder lacks a known reason. V, J and clone size are taken as reported in that table, and D and trimming were inferred from the DNA itself. Across this sample there are about 20,000 clones, with about 88% seen only once. The leading ten clones occupy around 29% of the sample.

This clone was observed a handful of times. Its antigen is not yet known. No clone much larger than this one lies a single base away; base qualities are absent. Broad study findings and their caveats: Clinical and demographic metadata were provided uncurated, with the amount varying by source and participant.

Collaborating institutions collected whole blood in K2EDTA tubes following their own protocols. For TCRbeta analysis, collaborators shipped samples in one of three forms: frozen whole blood, isolated PBMCs, or DNA extracted from either of those sample types. The clonotype originates from a human donor with active COVID-19. The donor label of this sample is uncertain. The specimen was peripheral blood.

The DNA is TGTGCCAGCTCACCCGACTCCTATGGCTACGAGCAGTACTTC. Its protein reads: CASSPDSYGYEQYF. The chain employs TRBV18 and TRBJ2-7; the D gene is not confidently resolved. CDR1 and CDR2, looked up from the germline V gene, are KGHSH and LQKENI. There are 14 amino acids in the CDR3, from cysteine to phenylalanine inclusive. Only the CDR3 DNA is retained, 42 bases long and in frame from the first base. V and J are truncated by 3 bases and 3 bases respectively, leaving an intervening sequence of 12 bases.